This T cell receptor (beta chain) is from a study of shared clonotypes between healthy human individuals. Assay: immunoSEQ multiplex PCR; the TCRdb copy retains only in-frame clones and omits some. The table shows some 1.5 million clones, with approximately 97% occurring only once. The CDR3 sequence is 12 residues long. The V gene lost 1 base and the J gene lost 0 bases, with 1 base spanning the gap. Germline V CDR1 and CDR2: SGHTS, YDEGEE. The genes are TRBV5-8 and TRBJ2-5; D gene uncertain. This sequence originates from a man aged 30 to 45 in good health. What was sequenced was naive CD4+ T cells sorted from blood. Subset denoted: CD45RA+ positively selected. CDR3 in DNA: TGTGCCAGCAGCTTGTACCAAGAGACCCAGTACTTC. This encodes CASSLYQETQYF.